This TCR beta chain was recorded in a study of blood T cell repertoires in COVID-19. About the study: The United States, Italy and Spain were the sources of the acute and convalescent COVID-19 samples.

Trimming removed 5 bases from V and 0 bases from J; junction bases left unmatched: 12. Germline values: CDR1 SGHVS, CDR2 FQNEAQ. This CDR3 contains 17 residues. In the source study's methods: From reference gene primer amplification, estimates of nucleated cell counts were derived. Data came from immunoSEQ multiplex PCR; TCRdb stores just in-frame clones and leaves some out. That table gives V, J and clone size, and the DNA gave D and trimming. The sample holds about 270,000 clones, approximately 82% seen once. The sample holds one count of this clone. Material for sequencing was peripheral blood. The chain joins TRBV7-8 to TRBJ1-1, with 7 positions matching TRBD1. This clonotype was obtained from a man older than 75 with acute or convalescent COVID-19. The CDR3 reads CASSTLLTGTVNTEAFF. CDR3 bases: TGTGCCAGCAGCACCTTATTGACAGGGACTGTGAACACTGAAGCTTTCTTT.